Reported below is one T cell receptor beta chain. The sample comes from a study of blood T cell repertoires in COVID-19. Overall study context: Researchers got acute and convalescent COVID-19 samples from the United States, Italy and Spain.

This CDR3 comprises 17 residues. J gave up 0 bases and V 4 bases, and 5 bases lay outside the gene matches. Germline CDR1 reads MGHRA; CDR2 reads YSYEKL. Clones were sequenced by immunoSEQ multiplex PCR, and TCRdb holds only the in-frame ones, with some missing. The sample yields 300,000 to 350,000 clones, approximately 86% seen once. The source is a man aged 18 to 35 with active or convalescent COVID-19. The rearrangement joins TRBV4-1 to TRBJ1-6; 8 nucleotides agree with TRBD1. What was sequenced was peripheral blood. DNA of the CDR3: TGCGCCAGCAGCCCGGGACAGGCAGTCTCCTATAATTCACCCCTCCACTTT. Translated, it gives CASSPGQAVSYNSPLHF.